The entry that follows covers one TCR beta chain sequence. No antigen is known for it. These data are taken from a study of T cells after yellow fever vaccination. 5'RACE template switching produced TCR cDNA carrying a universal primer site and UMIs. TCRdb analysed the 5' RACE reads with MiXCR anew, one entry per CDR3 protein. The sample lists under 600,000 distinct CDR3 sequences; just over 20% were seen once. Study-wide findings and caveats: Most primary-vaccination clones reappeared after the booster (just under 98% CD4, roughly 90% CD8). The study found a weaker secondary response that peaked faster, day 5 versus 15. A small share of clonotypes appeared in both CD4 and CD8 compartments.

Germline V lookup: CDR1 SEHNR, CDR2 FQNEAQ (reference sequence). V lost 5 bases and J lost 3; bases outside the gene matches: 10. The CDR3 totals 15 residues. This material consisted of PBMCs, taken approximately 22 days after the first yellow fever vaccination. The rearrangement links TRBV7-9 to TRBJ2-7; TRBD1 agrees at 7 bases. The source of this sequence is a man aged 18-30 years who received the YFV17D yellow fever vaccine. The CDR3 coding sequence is TGTGCCAGCAGCCCGACAGGGAACTTCGACTACGAGCAGTACTTC. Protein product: CASSPTGNFDYEQYF.